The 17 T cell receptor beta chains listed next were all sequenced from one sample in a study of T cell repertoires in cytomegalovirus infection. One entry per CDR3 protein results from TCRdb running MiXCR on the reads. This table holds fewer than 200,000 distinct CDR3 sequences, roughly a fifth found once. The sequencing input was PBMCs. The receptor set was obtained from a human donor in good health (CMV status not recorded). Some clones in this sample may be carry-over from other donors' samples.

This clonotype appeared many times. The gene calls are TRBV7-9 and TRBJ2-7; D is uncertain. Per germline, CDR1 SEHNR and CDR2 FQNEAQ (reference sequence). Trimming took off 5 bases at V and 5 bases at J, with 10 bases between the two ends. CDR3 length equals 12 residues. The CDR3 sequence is CASSGRVNEQYF. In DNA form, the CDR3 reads TGTGCCAGCAGCGGACGAGTTAACGAGCAGTACTTC.

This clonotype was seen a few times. This CDR3 is CASSTWTGAAYNEQFF. CDR3 in DNA: TGTGCCAGCAGTACCTGGACAGGGGCCGCCTACAATGAGCAGTTCTTC. The V call is TRBV6-2 or TRBV6-3, the J call TRBJ2-1, with TRBD1 matching 9 bases. V shed 5 bases and J 2 bases; nucleotides not matched to a gene: 7. The CDR3 totals 16 residues. Per germline, CDR1 MNHEY and CDR2 SVGEGT.

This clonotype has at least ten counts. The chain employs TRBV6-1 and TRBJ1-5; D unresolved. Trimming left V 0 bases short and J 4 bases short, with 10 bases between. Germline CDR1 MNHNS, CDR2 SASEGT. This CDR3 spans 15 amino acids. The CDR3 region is CASSEARRENQPQHF. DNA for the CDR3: TGTGCCAGCAGTGAAGCCAGGAGAGAGAATCAGCCCCAGCATTTT.

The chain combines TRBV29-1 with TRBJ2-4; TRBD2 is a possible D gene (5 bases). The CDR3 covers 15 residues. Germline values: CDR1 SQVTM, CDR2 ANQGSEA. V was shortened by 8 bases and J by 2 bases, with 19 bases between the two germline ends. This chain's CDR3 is CSPEGRSQTKNIQYF. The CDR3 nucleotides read TGCAGCCCCGAGGGCAGGAGCCAGACCAAAAACATTCAGTACTTC.

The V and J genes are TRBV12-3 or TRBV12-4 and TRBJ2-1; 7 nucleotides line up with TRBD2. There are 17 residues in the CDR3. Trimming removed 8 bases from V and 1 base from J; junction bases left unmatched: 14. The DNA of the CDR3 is TGTGCCAGCGCAGGGCGCCTAGCGGCCGGATCCTACAATGAGCAGTTCTTC. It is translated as CASAGRLAAGSYNEQFF.

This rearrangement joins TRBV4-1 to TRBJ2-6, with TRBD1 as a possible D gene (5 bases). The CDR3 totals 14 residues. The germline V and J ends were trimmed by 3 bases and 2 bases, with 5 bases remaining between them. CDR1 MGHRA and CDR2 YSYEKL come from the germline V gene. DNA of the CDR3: TGCGCCAGCAGCCAGGGGCCTGGGGCCAACGTCCTGACTTTC. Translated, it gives CASSQGPGANVLTF.

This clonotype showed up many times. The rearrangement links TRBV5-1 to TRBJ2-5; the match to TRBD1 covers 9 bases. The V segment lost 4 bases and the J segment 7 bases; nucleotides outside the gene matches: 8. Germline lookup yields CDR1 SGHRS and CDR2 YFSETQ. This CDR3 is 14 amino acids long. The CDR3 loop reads CASSTGQGGVTQYF. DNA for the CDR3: TGCGCCAGCAGCACGGGACAGGGCGGAGTGACCCAGTACTTC.

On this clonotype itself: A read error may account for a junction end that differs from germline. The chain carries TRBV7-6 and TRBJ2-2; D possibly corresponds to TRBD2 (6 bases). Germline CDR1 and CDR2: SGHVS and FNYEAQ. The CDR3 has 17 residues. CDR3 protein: CASSLFYRRRGPREPFF. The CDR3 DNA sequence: TGTGCCAGCAGCTTATTTTACAGGAGGAGAGGTCCCCGGGAGCCGTTTTTT.

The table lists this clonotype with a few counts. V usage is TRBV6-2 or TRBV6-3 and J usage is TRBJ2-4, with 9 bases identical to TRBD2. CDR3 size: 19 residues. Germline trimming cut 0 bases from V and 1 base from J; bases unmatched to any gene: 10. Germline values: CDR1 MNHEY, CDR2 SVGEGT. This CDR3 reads CASSYSGSGSGRAKNIQYF. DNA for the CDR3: TGTGCCAGCAGTTACTCCGGTAGCGGGAGTGGACGGGCCAAAAACATTCAGTACTTC.

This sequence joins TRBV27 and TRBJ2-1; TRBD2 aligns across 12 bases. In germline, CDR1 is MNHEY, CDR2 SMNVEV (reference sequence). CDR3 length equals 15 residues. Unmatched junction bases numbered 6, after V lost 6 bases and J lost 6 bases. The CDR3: CASRSGLAGSNEQFF. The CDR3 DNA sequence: TGTGCCAGCAGATCAGGACTAGCGGGGTCCAATGAGCAGTTCTTC.

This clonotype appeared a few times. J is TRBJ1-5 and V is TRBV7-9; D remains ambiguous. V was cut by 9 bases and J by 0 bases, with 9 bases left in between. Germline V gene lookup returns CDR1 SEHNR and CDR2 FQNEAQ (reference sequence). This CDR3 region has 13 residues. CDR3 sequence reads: CASTPGSNQPQHF. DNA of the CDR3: TGTGCCAGTACCCCCGGTAGCAATCAGCCCCAGCATTTT.

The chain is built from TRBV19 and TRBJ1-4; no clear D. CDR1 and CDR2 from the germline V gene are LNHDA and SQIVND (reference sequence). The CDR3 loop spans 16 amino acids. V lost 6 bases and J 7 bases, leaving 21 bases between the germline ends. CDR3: CASRVDEVGSGEKLFF. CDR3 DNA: TGTGCCAGTAGAGTGGATGAAGTGGGGTCTGGTGAAAAACTGTTTTTT.

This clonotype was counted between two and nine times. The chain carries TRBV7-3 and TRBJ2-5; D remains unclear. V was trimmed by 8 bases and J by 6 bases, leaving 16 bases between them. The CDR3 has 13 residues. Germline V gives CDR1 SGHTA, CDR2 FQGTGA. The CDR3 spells CASSVALQKTQYF. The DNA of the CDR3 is TGTGCCAGCTCGGTCGCTCTTCAAAAGACCCAGTACTTC. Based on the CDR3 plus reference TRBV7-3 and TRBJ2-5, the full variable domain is GAGVSQTPSNKVTEKGKYVELRCDPISGHTALYWYRQSLGQGPEFLIYFQGTGAADDSGLPNDRFFAVRPEGSVSTLKIQRTERGDSAVYLCASSVALQKTQYFGPGTRLLVL.

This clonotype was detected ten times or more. In DNA form, the CDR3 reads TGTGCCAGCAGCTTGGGGACAGGGTCTGGAAACACCATATATTTT. Its protein is CASSLGTGSGNTIYF. The rearrangement links TRBV7-2 to TRBJ1-3; 9 positions match TRBD1. Germline V CDR1 and CDR2: SGHTA, FQGNSA. This CDR3 has 15 amino acids. With V trimmed by 3 bases and J by 1 base, 1 base remained unmatched.

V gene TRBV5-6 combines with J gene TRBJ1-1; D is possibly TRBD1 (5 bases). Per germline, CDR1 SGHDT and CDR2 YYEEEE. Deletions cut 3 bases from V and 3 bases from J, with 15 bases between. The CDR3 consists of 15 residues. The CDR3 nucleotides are TGTGCCAGCAGCTCGGTGCGGGGAGGGGACACTGAAGCTTTCTTT. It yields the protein CASSSVRGGDTEAFF.

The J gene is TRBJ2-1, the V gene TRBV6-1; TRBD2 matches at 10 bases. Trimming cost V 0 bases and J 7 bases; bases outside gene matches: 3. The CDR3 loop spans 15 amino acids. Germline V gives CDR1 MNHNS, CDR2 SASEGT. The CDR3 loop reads CASSEAAGGLNEQFF. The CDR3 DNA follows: TGTGCCAGCAGTGAAGCAGCGGGGGGGCTGAATGAGCAGTTCTTC.

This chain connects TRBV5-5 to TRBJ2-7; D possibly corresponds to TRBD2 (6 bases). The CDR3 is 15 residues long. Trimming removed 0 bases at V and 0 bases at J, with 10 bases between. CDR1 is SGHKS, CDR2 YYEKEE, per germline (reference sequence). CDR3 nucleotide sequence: TGTGCCAGCAGCTTGGAAATAGCGGTCTCCTACGAGCAGTACTTC. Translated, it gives CASSLEIAVSYEQYF.